The source of this TCR beta chain is a study of control samples from healthy donors and cancer patients. Only in-frame clones appear in the TCRdb table, and some are missing; sequencing was by immunoSEQ multiplex PCR. Of 20,000 or so clones in the sample, more than 70% were seen once. What was sequenced was PBMCs. This sequence was found in a man between 60 and 75 years old with head and neck cancer.

CDR3 sequence: CASSEYPGGYTF. The CDR3 bases are TGTGCCAGCAGTGAATATCCGGGGGGCTACACCTTC. The genes are TRBV6-1 and TRBJ1-2; unclear D gene. CDR3 length: 12 residues. V was shortened by 2 bases and J by 8 bases, with 9 bases between the two germline ends. CDR1 MNHNS and CDR2 SASEGT come from the germline V gene.